Listed below are T cell receptor beta chains from one sample, sequenced in a study of long-term antiretroviral therapy in people with HIV. Repertoires were generated with immunoSEQ multiplex PCR, while TCRdb's copy carries only in-frame clones and drops some. This sample has approximately 5,000 clones, with around 80% found just once. The material sequenced was unsorted PBMCs, taken 1.8 years before starting antiretroviral therapy. The source of these receptors is a man in his forties with HIV. The CDR3 runs from the conserved cysteine through the conserved F or W. Each record gives: D gene, V gene, clone size, J gene, CDR3 protein, CDR3 DNA. D genes are given only for firm matches. Not every row has a clone size; where given, it reads once, few, many or a size class.

>NA|TRBV27|once|TRBJ1-5
CASWEGGYQPQHF
TGTGCCAGCTGGGAGGGAGGGTATCAGCCCCAGCATTTT
>NA|TRBV6-5|once|TRBJ1-1
CASSYSIQGSRMWAFF
TGTGCCAGCAGTTACTCGATTCAGGGTTCGAGGATGTGGGCTTTCTTT
>NA|TRBV28|NA|TRBJ1-4
CASSFELNEKLFF
TGTGCCAGCAGTTTCGAACTGAATGAAAAACTGTTTTTT
>NA|TRBV20-1|NA|TRBJ1-2
CSGHIRRGYTF
TGCAGTGGTCACATCAGGCGTGGCTACACCTTC
>NA|TRBV5-8|NA|TRBJ2-1
CASSLVGRSGNEQFF
TGTGCCAGCAGCTTGGTAGGGAGGTCCGGCAATGAGCAGTTCTTC
>TRBD1|TRBV7-9|NA|TRBJ2-7
CASRSGRGQGANEQYF
TGTGCCAGCAGATCCGGTCGGGGACAGGGTGCCAACGAGCAGTACTTC
>TRBD1|TRBV5-4|NA|TRBJ2-7
CASRPKQGIYEQYF
TGTGCCAGCAGACCCAAACAGGGGATCTACGAGCAGTACTTC
>NA|TRBV7-2|NA|TRBJ1-1
CASLGGSHTEAFF
TGTGCCAGCCTAGGGGGATCCCACACTGAAGCTTTCTTT
>TRBD1|TRBV19|NA|TRBJ2-7
CASSIGQGALDEQYF
TGTGCCAGTAGTATAGGACAGGGGGCTTTGGACGAGCAGTACTTC
>NA|TRBV7-9|NA|TRBJ2-2
CASSSSAMIRDTGELFF
TGTGCCAGCAGCTCCTCTGCAATGATCCGGGACACCGGGGAGCTGTTTTTT
>NA|TRBV7-6|NA|TRBJ2-5
CASSLASGETQYF
TGTGCCAGCAGCTTAGCCTCGGGGGAGACCCAGTACTTC
>TRBD2|TRBV9|NA|TRBJ2-1
CASSPSTSGEQFF
TGTGCCAGCAGCCCATCGACTAGCGGTGAGCAGTTCTTC
>NA|TRBV7-2|large|TRBJ1-2
CASSLTDNYGYTF
TGTGCCAGCAGCCTGACAGATAACTATGGCTACACCTTC
>TRBD1|TRBV19|NA|TRBJ2-7
CASSNRGSYEQYF
TGTGCCAGTAGTAACAGGGGCTCCTACGAGCAGTACTTC
>TRBD1|TRBV28|NA|TRBJ2-2
CATRDSLRTGELFF
TGTGCCACCCGGGACAGCTTACGGACCGGGGAGCTGTTTTTT
>TRBD2|TRBV4-3|once|TRBJ2-7
CASSLRRLAGNAHEQYF
TGCGCCAGCAGCCTAAGAAGGCTAGCGGGAAACGCCCACGAGCAGTACTTC
>TRBD1|TRBV14|NA|TRBJ2-3
CASSQRDRTDTQYF
TGTGCCAGCAGCCAAAGGGACAGGACAGATACGCAGTATTTT
>NA|TRBV7-2|NA|TRBJ2-7
CASSHWENYEQYF
TGTGCCAGCAGCCACTGGGAAAACTACGAGCAGTACTTC
>NA|TRBV5-1|NA|TRBJ2-1
CASSFGGIGNEQFF
TGCGCCAGCAGCTTCGGGGGTATCGGGAATGAGCAGTTCTTC
>TRBD1|TRBV27|NA|TRBJ2-1
CASGKPGQRDNEQFF
TGTGCCAGCGGGAAACCGGGACAGAGAGACAATGAGCAGTTCTTC
>TRBD2|TRBV6-5|NA|TRBJ2-1
CASSRAGVPYNEQFF
TGTGCCAGCAGCCGAGCGGGAGTCCCCTACAATGAGCAGTTCTTC
>NA|TRBV11-2|NA|TRBJ2-1
CASSLGDSSYNEQFF
TGTGCCAGCAGCTTAGGGGATAGCTCCTACAATGAGCAGTTCTTC
>TRBD2|TRBV9|NA|TRBJ2-7
CASSVEGTSHYEQYF
TGTGCCAGCAGCGTAGAAGGGACTAGTCACTACGAGCAGTACTTC
>NA|TRBV10-3|once|TRBJ2-7
CAISGRGISYEQYF
TGTGCCATCAGTGGCAGGGGAATTTCCTACGAGCAGTACTTC
>NA|TRBV5-1|NA|TRBJ2-1
CASSSPHVGVHEQFF
TGCGCCAGCAGCTCACCCCACGTGGGGGTCCATGAGCAGTTCTTC
>TRBD2|TRBV19|NA|TRBJ2-5
CASSHSGGREETQYF
TGTGCCAGTAGCCACTCAGGCGGGAGGGAAGAGACCCAGTACTTC
>NA|TRBV28|NA|TRBJ1-5
CASSLLAQAGNQPQHF
TGTGCCAGCAGTTTATTGGCCCAAGCGGGCAATCAGCCCCAGCATTTT
>NA|TRBV5-1|few|TRBJ1-5
CASSLDSSNQPQHF
TGCGCCAGCAGCTTGGACAGCAGCAATCAGCCCCAGCATTTT
>NA|TRBV7-9|once|TRBJ2-5
CASSLLEIQETQYF
TGTGCCAGCAGCTTATTGGAGATTCAAGAGACCCAGTACTTC
>NA|TRBV7-9|NA|TRBJ2-3
CASRDTFTDTQYF
TGTGCCAGCAGGGACACGTTTACAGATACGCAGTATTTT
>NA|TRBV7-3|NA|TRBJ2-2
CASSFTGELFF
TGTGCCAGCAGCTTCACCGGGGAGCTGTTTTTT
>NA|TRBV4-2|few|TRBJ2-3
CASGGDSHTDTQYF
TGTGCCAGCGGGGGAGACAGCCACACAGATACGCAGTATTTT
>NA|TRBV27|NA|TRBJ2-7
CASSLTQGGIYEQYF
TGTGCCAGCAGTTTAACTCAGGGCGGGATCTACGAGCAGTACTTC
>NA|TRBV19|NA|TRBJ2-1
CASSIGGDPYNEQFF
TGTGCCAGTAGTATTGGCGGAGACCCCTACAATGAGCAGTTCTTC
>TRBD2|TRBV18|NA|TRBJ2-7
CASSPYSSGSSYEQYF
TGTGCCAGCTCACCATATTCTAGCGGGAGTTCCTACGAGCAGTACTTC
>NA|TRBV9|NA|TRBJ2-7
CASSARDKTYEQYF
TGTGCCAGCAGCGCCCGGGACAAGACTTACGAGCAGTACTTC
>TRBD1|TRBV18|NA|TRBJ1-4
CASSRQGAGTNEKLFF
TGTGCCAGCTCACGACAGGGGGCAGGGACTAATGAAAAACTGTTTTTT
>NA|TRBV7-9|NA|TRBJ2-5
CASSFYNLQETQYF
TGTGCCAGCAGCTTTTACAATCTCCAAGAGACCCAGTACTTC
>TRBD2|TRBV5-5|NA|TRBJ2-1
CASSTGTRSDNEQFF
TGTGCCAGCAGCACCGGGACTAGATCCGACAATGAGCAGTTCTTC
>TRBD2|TRBV28|NA|TRBJ2-5
CASKTSGRFETQYF
TGTGCCAGCAAGACTAGCGGGAGGTTCGAGACCCAGTACTTC
>NA|TRBV5-6|NA|TRBJ2-7
CASSLLVTEQYF
TGTGCCAGCAGCTTGCTAGTTACTGAGCAGTACTTC